This T cell receptor beta chain was profiled in a study of CD8+CD57+ T cells in acquired aplastic anemia. This CDR3 comprises 12 residues. Per germline, CDR1 MNHEY and CDR2 SVGAGI. The ends were cut back, 2 bases at V and 6 bases at J, with 7 bases in the middle. CD8+CD57+ cell expansion had been shown by flow cytometry in patients chosen for sequencing. Profiles of TCR beta VDJ and CDR3 were generated from a genomic DNA template. TCRdb reprocessed the reads with MiXCR, giving one entry per CDR3 protein. The table lists 150,000 to 170,000 distinct CDR3 sequences, less than 60% of them singletons. The TCR sequence derives from a human donor with aplastic anemia. The sequencing sample was made of sorted CD4+, CD8+, or CD8+CD57+ T cells (not recorded which) from PBMCs. The chain uses TRBV6-5 and TRBJ1-2; possible D gene TRBD1, 5 bases. The CDR3, as DNA: TGTGCCAGCAGTTACAGGGGTAATGGCTACACCTTC. This translates into CASSYRGNGYTF.